Listed here are 2 T cell receptor beta chains from one sample, sequenced in a study of beta chain features in type 1 diabetes. Of the isolated RNA, all was reverse transcribed, and so the sequenced material was expressed TCRB transcripts. Data came from immunoSEQ multiplex PCR; TCRdb stores just in-frame clones and leaves some out. The data hold 900,000 or so clones, with 17% observed a single time. The material sequenced was naive CD4+ T cells from blood. The receptors originated from a woman between 18 and 29 years old in good health.

This sequence joins TRBV27 and TRBJ1-2; D gene uncertain. This CDR3 comprises 15 residues. Trimming cost V 6 bases and J 4 bases, with 18 bases left between them. CDR1 is MNHEY, CDR2 SMNVEV, per germline (reference sequence). CDR3 sequence: CASSHLNEGIYGYTF. The CDR3 nucleotides are TGTGCCAGCAGCCACCTTAACGAGGGTATCTATGGCTACACCTTC.

This clone showed up just a few times. The rearrangement joins TRBV5-1 to TRBJ2-1; a weak D match, TRBD2 (5 bases). The length of the CDR3 is 15 residues. In germline, CDR1 is SGHRS, CDR2 YFSETQ. V lost 4 bases and J lost 6, with 17 bases in between. The CDR3 nucleotides read TGCGCCAGCAGCCAATCATTAGCGCGTTTCAATGAGCAGTTCTTC. Encoded protein: CASSQSLARFNEQFF.